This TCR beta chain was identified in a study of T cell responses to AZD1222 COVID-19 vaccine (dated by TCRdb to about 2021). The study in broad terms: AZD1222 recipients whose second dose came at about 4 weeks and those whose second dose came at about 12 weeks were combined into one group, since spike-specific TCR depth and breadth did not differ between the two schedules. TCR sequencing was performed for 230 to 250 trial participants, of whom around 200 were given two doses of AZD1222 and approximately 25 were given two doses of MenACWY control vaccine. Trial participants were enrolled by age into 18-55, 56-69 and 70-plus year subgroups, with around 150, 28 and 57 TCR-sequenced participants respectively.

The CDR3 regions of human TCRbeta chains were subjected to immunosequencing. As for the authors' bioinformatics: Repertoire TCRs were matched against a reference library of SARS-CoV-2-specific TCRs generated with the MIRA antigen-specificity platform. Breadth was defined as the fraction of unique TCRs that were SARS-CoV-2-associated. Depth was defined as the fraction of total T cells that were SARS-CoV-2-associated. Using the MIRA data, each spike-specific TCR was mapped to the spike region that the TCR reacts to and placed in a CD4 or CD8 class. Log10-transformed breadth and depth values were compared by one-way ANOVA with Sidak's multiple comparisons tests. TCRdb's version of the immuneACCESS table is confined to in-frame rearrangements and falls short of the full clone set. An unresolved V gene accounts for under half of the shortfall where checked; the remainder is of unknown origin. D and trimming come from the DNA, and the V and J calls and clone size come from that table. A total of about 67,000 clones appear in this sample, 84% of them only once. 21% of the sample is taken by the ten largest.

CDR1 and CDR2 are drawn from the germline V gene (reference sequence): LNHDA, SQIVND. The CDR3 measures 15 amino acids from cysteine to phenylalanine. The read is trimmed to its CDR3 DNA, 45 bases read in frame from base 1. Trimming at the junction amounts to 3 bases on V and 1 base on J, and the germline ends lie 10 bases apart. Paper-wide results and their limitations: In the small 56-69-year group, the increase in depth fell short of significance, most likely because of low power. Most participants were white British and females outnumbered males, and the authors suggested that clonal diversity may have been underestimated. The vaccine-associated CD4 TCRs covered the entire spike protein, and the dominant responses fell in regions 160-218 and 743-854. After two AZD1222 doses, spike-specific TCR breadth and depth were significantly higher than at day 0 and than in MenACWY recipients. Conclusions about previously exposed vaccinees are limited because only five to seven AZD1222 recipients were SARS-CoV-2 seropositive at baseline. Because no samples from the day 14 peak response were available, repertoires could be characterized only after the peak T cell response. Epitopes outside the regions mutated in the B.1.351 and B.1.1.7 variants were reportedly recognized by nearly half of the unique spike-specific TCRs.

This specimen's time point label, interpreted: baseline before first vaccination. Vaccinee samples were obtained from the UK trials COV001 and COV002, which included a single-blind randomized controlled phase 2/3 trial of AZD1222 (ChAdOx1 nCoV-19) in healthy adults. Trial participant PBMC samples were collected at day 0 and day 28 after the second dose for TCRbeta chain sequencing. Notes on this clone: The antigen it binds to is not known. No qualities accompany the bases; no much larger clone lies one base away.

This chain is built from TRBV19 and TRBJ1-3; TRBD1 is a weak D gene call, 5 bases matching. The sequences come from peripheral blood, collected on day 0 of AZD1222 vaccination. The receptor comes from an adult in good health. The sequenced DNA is TGTGCCAGTAGTATTGCGGAGGGGTCTGGAAACACCATATATTTT. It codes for CASSIAEGSGNTIYF.